The entry below describes one T cell receptor (beta chain). Its antigen is unidentified. The sample's time point: persistent/refractory GD, antithyroid drugs over 5 years with positive TRAb. PBMCs provided the RNA from which the TCR library was made. Graves' disease diagnosis was established per American Thyroid Association guidelines. This sample stems from a study of regulatory T cells in long-lasting Graves disease. Turning to the study itself: Over 5 years of antithyroid drugs with positive TSH receptor antibodies was taken to mean persistent Graves' disease.

HTBI primers from iRepertoire and Arm-PCR of CDR3 regions yielded the TCR beta libraries. A single record per CDR3 protein comes from TCRdb applying MiXCR to the multiplex PCR reads. The sample records 400,000 to 500,000 distinct CDR3 sequences, around a fifth being singletons. V gave up 9 bases and J gave up 5 bases, with 17 bases separating them. Germline V lookup: CDR1 LNHDA, CDR2 SQIVND (reference sequence). The length of the CDR3 is 15 residues. Broader study findings: It was in persistent disease that TRBV28, TRBJ1-2 and TRBJ2-5 were favored. Between persistent patients, more than 2,500 public clonotypes were shared, exceeding the 966 shared between new patients.

The source is a female donor with Graves disease. This sample comprised peripheral blood mononuclear cells (PBMCs), obtained when the disease was refractory, from a patient treated with antithyroid drugs. The chain uses TRBV19 and TRBJ1-6; weak D call: TRBD1 (6 bases). The CDR3 reads CASRGTGRDNSPLHF. In DNA form, the CDR3 reads TGTGCCAGCCGCGGCACAGGGAGGGATAATTCACCCCTCCACTTT.